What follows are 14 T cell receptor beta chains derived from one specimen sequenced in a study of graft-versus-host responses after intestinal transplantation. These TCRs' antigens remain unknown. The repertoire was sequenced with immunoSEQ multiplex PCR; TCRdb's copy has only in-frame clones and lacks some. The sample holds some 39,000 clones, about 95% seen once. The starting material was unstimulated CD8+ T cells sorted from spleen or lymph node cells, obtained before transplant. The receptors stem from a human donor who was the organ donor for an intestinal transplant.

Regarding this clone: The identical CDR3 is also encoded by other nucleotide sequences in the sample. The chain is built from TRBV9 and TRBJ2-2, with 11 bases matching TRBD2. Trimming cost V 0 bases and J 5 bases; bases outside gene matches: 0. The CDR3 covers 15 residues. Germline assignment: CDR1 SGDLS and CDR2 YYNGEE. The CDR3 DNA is TGTGCCAGCAGCGTAGCTAGCGGGGGGACCGGGGAGCTGTTTTTT. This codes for CASSVASGGTGELFF.

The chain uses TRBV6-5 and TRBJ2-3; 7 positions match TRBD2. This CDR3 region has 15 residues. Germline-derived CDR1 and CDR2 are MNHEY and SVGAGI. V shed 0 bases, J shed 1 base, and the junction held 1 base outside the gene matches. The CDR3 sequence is CASSYSAGGTDTQYF. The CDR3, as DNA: TGTGCCAGCAGTTACTCCGCGGGGGGCACAGATACGCAGTATTTT.

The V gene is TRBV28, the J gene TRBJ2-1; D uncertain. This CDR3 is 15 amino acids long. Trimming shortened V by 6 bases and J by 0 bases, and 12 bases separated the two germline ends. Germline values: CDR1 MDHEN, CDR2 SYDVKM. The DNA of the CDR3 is TGTGCCAGCAGCCCGAGGCTGAGCTCCTACAATGAGCAGTTCTTC. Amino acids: CASSPRLSSYNEQFF.

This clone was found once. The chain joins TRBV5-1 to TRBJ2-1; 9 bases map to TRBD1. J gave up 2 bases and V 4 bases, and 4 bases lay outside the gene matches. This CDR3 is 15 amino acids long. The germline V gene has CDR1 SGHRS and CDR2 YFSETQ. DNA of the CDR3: TGCGCCAGCAGCCCGGGACAGGGTGCCTACAATGAGCAGTTCTTC. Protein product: CASSPGQGAYNEQFF.

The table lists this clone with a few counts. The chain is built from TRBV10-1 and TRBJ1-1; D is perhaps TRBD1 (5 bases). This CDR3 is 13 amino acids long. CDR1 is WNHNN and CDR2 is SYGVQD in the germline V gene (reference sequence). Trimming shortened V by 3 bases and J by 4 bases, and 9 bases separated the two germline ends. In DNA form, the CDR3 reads TGCGCCAGCAGTGACGGGGGGAGCACTGAAGCTTTCTTT. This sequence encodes CASSDGGSTEAFF.

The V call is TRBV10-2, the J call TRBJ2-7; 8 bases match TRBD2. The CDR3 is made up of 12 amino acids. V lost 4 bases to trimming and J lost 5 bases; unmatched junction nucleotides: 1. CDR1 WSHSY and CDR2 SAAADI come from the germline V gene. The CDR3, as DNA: TGCGCCAGCAGTGCGCGGGGGGACGAGCAGTACTTC. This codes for CASSARGDEQYF.

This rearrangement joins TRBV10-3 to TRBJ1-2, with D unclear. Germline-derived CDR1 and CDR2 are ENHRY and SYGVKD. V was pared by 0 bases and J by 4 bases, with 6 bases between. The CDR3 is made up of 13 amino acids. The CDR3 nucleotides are TGTGCCATCAGTGAGTCGATAGGCTATGGCTACACCTTC. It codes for CAISESIGYGYTF.

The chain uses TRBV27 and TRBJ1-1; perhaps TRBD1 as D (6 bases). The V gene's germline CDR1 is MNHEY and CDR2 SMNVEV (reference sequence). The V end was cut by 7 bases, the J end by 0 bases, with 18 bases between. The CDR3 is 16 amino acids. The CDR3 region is CASTISGGVMNTEAFF. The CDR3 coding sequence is TGTGCCAGCACTATATCGGGGGGCGTCATGAACACTGAAGCTTTCTTT.

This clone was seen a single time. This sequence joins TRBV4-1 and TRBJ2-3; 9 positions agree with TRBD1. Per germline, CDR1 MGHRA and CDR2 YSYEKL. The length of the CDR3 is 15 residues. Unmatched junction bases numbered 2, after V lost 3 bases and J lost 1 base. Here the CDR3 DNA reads TGCGCCAGCAGCCAGTGGACAGGGGGCACAGATACGCAGTATTTT. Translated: CASSQWTGGTDTQYF.

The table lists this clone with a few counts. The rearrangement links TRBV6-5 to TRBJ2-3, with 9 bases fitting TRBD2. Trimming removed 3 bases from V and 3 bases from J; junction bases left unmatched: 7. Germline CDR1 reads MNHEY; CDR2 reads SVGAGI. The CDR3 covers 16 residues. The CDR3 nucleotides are TGTGCCAGCAGTTATGGTGGAAGCGGGGGGACAGATACGCAGTATTTT. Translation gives CASSYGGSGGTDTQYF.

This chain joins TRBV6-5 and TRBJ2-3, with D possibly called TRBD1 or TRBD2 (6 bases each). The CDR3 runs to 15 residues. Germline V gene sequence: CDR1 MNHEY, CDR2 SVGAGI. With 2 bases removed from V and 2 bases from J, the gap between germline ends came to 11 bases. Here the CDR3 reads CASSYTGAHTDTQYF. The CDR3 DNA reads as TGTGCCAGCAGTTACACGGGGGCCCACACAGATACGCAGTATTTT.

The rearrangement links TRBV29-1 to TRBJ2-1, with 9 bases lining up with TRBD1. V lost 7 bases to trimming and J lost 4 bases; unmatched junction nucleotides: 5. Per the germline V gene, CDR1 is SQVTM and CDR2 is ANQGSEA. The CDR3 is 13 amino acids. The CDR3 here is CSAGTGFYNEQFF. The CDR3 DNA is TGCAGCGCCGGGACAGGGTTTTACAATGAGCAGTTCTTC.

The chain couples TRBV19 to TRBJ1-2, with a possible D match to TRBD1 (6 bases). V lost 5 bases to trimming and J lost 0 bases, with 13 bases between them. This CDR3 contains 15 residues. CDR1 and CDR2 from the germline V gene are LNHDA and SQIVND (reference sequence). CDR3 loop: CASSATGYPNYGYTF. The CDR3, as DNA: TGTGCCAGTAGTGCTACAGGGTATCCTAACTATGGCTACACCTTC.

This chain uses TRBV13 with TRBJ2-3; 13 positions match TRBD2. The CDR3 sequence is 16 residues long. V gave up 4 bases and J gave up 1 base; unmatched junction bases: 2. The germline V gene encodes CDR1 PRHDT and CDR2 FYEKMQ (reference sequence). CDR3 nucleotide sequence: TGTGCCAGCAGCTCCGGACTAGCGGGGGGCACAGATACGCAGTATTTT. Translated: CASSSGLAGGTDTQYF. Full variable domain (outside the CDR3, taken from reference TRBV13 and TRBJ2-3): AAGVIQSPRHLIKEKRETATLKCYPIPRHDTVYWYQQGPGQDPQFLISFYEKMQSDKGSIPDRFSAQQFSDYHSELNMSSLELGDSALYFCASSSGLAGGTDTQYFGPGTRLTVL.